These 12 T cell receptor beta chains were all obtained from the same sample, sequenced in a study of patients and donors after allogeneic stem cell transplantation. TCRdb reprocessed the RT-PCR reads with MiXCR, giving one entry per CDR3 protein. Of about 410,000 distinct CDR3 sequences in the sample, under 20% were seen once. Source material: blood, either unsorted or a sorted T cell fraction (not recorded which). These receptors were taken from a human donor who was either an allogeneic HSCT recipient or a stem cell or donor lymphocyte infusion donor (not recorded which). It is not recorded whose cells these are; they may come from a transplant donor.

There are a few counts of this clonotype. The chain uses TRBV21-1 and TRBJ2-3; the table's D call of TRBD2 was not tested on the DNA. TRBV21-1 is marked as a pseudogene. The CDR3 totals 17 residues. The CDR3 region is CASSTWEGRESTDTQYF. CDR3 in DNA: TGTGCCAGCAGCACGTGGGAGGGACGAGAAAGCACAGATACGCAGTATTTT.

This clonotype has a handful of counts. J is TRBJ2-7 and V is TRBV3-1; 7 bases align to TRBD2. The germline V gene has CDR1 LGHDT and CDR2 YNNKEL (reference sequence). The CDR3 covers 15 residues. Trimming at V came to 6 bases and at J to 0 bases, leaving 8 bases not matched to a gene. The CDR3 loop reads CASSLAARPSYEQYF. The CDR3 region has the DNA TGTGCCAGCAGTCTAGCGGCTCGACCCTCCTACGAGCAGTACTTC.

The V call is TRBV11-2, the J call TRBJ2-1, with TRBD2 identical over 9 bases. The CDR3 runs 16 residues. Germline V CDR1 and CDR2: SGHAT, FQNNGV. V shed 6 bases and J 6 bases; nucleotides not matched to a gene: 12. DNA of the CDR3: TGTGCCAGCAGTATTGACAGCGGGAGGAGGTTCAATGAGCAGTTCTTC. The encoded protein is CASSIDSGRRFNEQFF.

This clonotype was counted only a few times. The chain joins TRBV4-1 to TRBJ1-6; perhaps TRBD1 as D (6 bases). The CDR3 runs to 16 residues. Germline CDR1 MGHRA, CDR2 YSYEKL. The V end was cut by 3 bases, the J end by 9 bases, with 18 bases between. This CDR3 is CASSQLWIQGLSPLHF. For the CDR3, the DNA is TGCGCCAGCAGCCAGCTGTGGATACAGGGACTTTCACCCCTCCACTTT.

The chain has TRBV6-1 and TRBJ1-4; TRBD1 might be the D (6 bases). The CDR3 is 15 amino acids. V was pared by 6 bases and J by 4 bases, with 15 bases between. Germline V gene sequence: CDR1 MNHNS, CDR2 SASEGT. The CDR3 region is CASRRKGHYNEKLFF. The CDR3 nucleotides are TGTGCCAGCAGAAGAAAGGGACATTATAATGAAAAACTGTTTTTT.

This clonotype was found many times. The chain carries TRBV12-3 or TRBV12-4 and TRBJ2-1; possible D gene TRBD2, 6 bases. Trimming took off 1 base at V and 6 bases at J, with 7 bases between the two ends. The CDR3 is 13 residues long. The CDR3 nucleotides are TGTGCCAGCAGTTTAGGCGGGATCAATGAGCAGTTCTTC. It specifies CASSLGGINEQFF.

CDR3 in DNA: TGTGCCAGCAGCTTATTTTTGGGACTAGCGGGGCGAGCTAGCACAGATACGCAGTATTTT. Amino acids: CASSLFLGLAGRASTDTQYF. The chain has TRBV11-2 and TRBJ2-3; TRBD2 aligns across 13 bases. V trimming: 2 bases; J trimming: 0 bases; junction bases outside the gene matches: 11. The CDR3 spans 20 residues. Germline V gives CDR1 SGHAT, CDR2 FQNNGV.

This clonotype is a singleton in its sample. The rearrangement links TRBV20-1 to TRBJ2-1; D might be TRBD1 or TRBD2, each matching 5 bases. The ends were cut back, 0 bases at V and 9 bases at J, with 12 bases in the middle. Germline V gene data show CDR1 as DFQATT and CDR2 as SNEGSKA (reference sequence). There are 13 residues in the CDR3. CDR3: CSARDMRGSEQFF. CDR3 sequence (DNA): TGCAGTGCTAGAGATATGAGGGGAAGTGAGCAGTTCTTC.

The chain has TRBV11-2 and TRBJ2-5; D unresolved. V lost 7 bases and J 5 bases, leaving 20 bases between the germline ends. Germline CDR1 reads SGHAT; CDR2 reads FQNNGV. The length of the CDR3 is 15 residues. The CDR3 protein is CASTPQMTRQETQYF. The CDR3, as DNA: TGTGCCAGCACCCCCCAAATGACCCGTCAGGAGACCCAGTACTTC.

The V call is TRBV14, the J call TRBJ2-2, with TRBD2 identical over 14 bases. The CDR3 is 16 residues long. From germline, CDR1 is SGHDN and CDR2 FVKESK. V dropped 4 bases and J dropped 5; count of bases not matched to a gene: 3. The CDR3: CASSLRLAGGTGELFF. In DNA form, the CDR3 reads TGTGCCAGCAGCCTCCGACTAGCGGGAGGGACCGGGGAGCTGTTTTTT.

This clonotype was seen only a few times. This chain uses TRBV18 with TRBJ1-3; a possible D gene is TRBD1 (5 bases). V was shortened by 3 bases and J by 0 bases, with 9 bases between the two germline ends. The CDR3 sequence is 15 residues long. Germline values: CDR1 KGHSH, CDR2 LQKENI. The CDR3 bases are TGTGCCAGCTCACCGGGACTTAGCTCTGGAAACACCATATATTTT. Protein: CASSPGLSSGNTIYF.

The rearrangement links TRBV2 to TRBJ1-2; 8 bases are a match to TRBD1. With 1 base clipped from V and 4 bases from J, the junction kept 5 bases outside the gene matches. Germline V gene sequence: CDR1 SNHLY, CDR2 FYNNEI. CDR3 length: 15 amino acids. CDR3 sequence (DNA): TGTGCCAGCAGTGAAGGCAGGGGGCCCTTCTATGGCTACACCTTC. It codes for CASSEGRGPFYGYTF.